Listed here is a single T cell receptor (beta chain). Its antigen is still unknown. Per individual, the PBMC samples numbered at least one pre-ART and at least two post-ART. HIV-positive participants were all treated in the United States. The sample is drawn from a study of long-term antiretroviral therapy in people with HIV. The study, taken as a whole, reports: ART adherence, viral resistance and therapy changes went unrecorded.

An immunoSEQ assay, version v3.0, was performed at survey level. It was 40,000-50,000 T-cell genomes per sample that sequencing targeted. Data came from immunoSEQ multiplex PCR; TCRdb stores just in-frame clones and leaves some out. The sample lists approximately 25,000 clones, 84% occurring once. The CDR3 has 15 amino acids. The V gene lost 0 bases and the J gene lost 0 bases, with 11 bases spanning the gap. The germline V gene encodes CDR1 GTSNPN and CDR2 SVGIG (reference sequence). The receptor's source is a man aged 50-59 years with HIV. The V and J genes are TRBV30 and TRBJ1-1; possibly TRBD1 for D (6 bases). This sample comprised unsorted PBMCs, obtained 3 years after starting antiretroviral therapy. CDR3 nucleotides: TGTGCCTGGAGTGTGCCGGGACAACTGAACACTGAAGCTTTCTTT. Amino acids: CAWSVPGQLNTEAFF.